This T cell receptor (beta chain) came from a study of OX40 agonist ivuxolimab in advanced cancers. Study results and caveats: Expanded clones tended on average to be more numerous among CD8+ T cells than CD4+.

Using immunoSEQ multiplex PCR, the repertoire was profiled, and TCRdb retains in-frame clones only, with some absent. Here the sample spans some 70,000 clones, over 75% being singletons. This clone was seen only once. Its target is not known. Here the sequenced sample was CD4+ or CD8+ T cells sorted from blood, taken in a trial of the OX40 agonist ivuxolimab. The sequence was collected from an adult with an advanced solid tumor such as melanoma, head and neck, liver or kidney cancer.

The DNA of the CDR3 is TGCAGCGTTGGTATTTCTCTAGACCCCGGGGAGCTGTTTTTT. Translation gives CSVGISLDPGELFF. This chain joins TRBV29-1 and TRBJ2-2; D remains unclear. This CDR3 has 14 residues. V gave up 4 bases and J gave up 6 bases, with 15 bases separating them. CDR1 is SQVTM and CDR2 is ANQGSEA in the germline V gene.